The rows below give T cell receptor beta chains drawn from one sample of a study of PD-1 blockade in mismatch repair-deficient tumors. TCRdb keeps only in-frame clones here, not all; method: immunoSEQ multiplex PCR. The profile shows fewer than 100,000 clones, 81% of them singletons. Sequencing was performed on peripheral blood, taken 12 weeks after starting pembrolizumab. The receptors were gathered from an adult with mismatch repair-deficient cancer. Both conserved end residues are part of each CDR3. A D gene is named only where the DNA matches it firmly. The listing skips clone size in some rows; elsewhere it reads once, few, many or a size class.

cdr3_length j_call clone_size v_call d_call cdr3_aa cdr3_nt
14 TRBJ1-4 . TRBV5-1 . CASSLLTYNEKLFF TGCGCCAGCAGCTTGTTAACTTATAATGAAAAACTGTTTTTT
13 TRBJ1-1 . TRBV5-8 . CASSSTGPGGAFF TGTGCCAGCAGCTCAACAGGGCCTGGAGGGGCTTTCTTT
15 TRBJ2-7 . TRBV7-7 . CASSLGTSRDYEQYF TGTGCTAGCAGCTTAGGGACCTCCCGGGACTACGAGCAGTACTTC
14 TRBJ1-1 . TRBV6-1 . CASSGVGQPQKAFF TGTGCCAGCAGTGGAGTTGGACAGCCGCAGAAAGCTTTCTTT
18 TRBJ2-7 . TRBV27 TRBD1 CASSLSPLGQAISYEQYF TGTGCCAGCAGTTTATCCCCACTGGGACAGGCAATCTCCTACGAGCAGTACTTC
15 TRBJ2-5 . TRBV7-8 . CASSLAGPGQETQYF TGTGCCAGCAGCTTAGCTGGGCCAGGGCAAGAGACCCAGTACTTC
15 TRBJ2-4 . TRBV5-1 . CASSESRLAKNIQYF TGCGCCAGCAGCGAGTCACGGCTAGCCAAAAACATTCAGTACTTC
15 TRBJ2-3 . TRBV6-4 TRBD2 CASSVTSGSADTQYF TGTGCCAGCAGTGTGACTAGCGGGAGTGCAGATACGCAGTATTTT
15 TRBJ2-5 . TRBV11-3 TRBD1 CASSLAGTAQETQYF TGTGCCAGCAGCTTAGCAGGGACAGCCCAAGAGACCCAGTACTTC
16 TRBJ2-1 . TRBV4-3 TRBD1 CASSASGTGHNNEQFF TGCGCCAGCAGCGCAAGCGGGACAGGGCATAACAATGAGCAGTTCTTC
15 TRBJ2-3 few TRBV9 TRBD1 CASSPRTGSTDTQYF TGTGCCAGCAGCCCCCGGACAGGAAGCACAGATACGCAGTATTTT
13 TRBJ1-1 . TRBV11-3 . CASSRFSDTEAFF TGTGCCAGCAGTAGGTTTTCGGACACTGAAGCTTTCTTT
13 TRBJ2-1 . TRBV19 TRBD2 CASRLAGLNEQFF TGTGCCAGTAGACTAGCGGGGCTTAATGAGCAGTTCTTC
13 TRBJ1-3 . TRBV5-6 . CASSRMGGNTIYF TGTGCCAGCAGCCGGATGGGCGGAAACACCATATATTTT
15 TRBJ1-1 . TRBV5-6 . CASSHLSRQGTEAFF TGTGCCAGCAGCCACCTGTCGAGGCAAGGGACTGAAGCTTTCTTT
15 TRBJ2-1 . TRBV28 TRBD2 CASSPLAEIYNEQFF TGTGCCAGCAGTCCCCTAGCGGAGATCTACAATGAGCAGTTCTTC
14 TRBJ2-5 . TRBV9 . CASSDPRTEETQYF TGTGCCAGCAGCGATCCGAGGACAGAAGAGACCCAGTACTTC
15 TRBJ2-5 . TRBV7-3 TRBD1 CASSPLGGQGRTQYF TGTGCCAGCAGCCCCTTAGGGGGACAGGGCAGGACCCAGTACTTC
16 TRBJ1-4 . TRBV19 . CASSFPGGSTNEKLFF TGTGCCAGTAGTTTCCCGGGGGGCTCAACTAATGAAAAACTGTTTTTT
15 TRBJ2-3 . TRBV4-1 . CASSYTGTSTDTQYF TGCGCCAGCAGTTATACAGGGACTTCAACAGATACGCAGTATTTT
15 TRBJ2-3 . TRBV6-5 . CASSTQTLESHTQYF TGTGCCAGCAGTACCCAGACATTAGAGTCGCATACGCAGTATTTT
14 TRBJ2-7 . TRBV4-3 . CASSPATGSYEQYF TGCGCCAGCAGCCCAGCCACAGGATCCTACGAGCAGTACTTC
18 TRBJ2-5 . TRBV7-2 TRBD2 CASSLVSPGLAGGQTQYF TGTGCCAGCAGCTTAGTTTCCCCCGGACTAGCGGGAGGGCAGACCCAGTACTTC
13 TRBJ2-1 . TRBV5-1 . CASSTDLYNEQFF TGCGCCAGCAGCACTGACCTCTACAATGAGCAGTTCTTC
13 TRBJ2-7 . TRBV5-5 . CASSLTSSYEQYF TGTGCCAGCAGCTTGACTTCCTCCTACGAGCAGTACTTC
15 TRBJ2-2 . TRBV7-9 . CASSLFSRMSGELFF TGTGCCAGCAGCTTATTCTCTAGGATGTCCGGGGAGCTGTTTTTT
14 TRBJ2-3 . TRBV6-6 . CASSYRSPGDTQYF TGTGCCAGCAGTTACAGATCCCCCGGGGATACGCAGTATTTT
15 TRBJ2-5 . TRBV7-2 . CASSFSSGVQETQYF TGTGCCAGCAGCTTTAGCAGCGGAGTCCAAGAGACCCAGTACTTC
16 TRBJ2-2 . TRBV6-5 TRBD2 CASSYALAGNTGELFF TGTGCCAGCAGTTACGCCCTAGCGGGGAACACCGGGGAGCTGTTTTTT
14 TRBJ1-2 . TRBV10-1 TRBD1 CARDCRGHIYGYTF TGCGCCAGGGACTGCAGGGGGCATATCTATGGCTACACCTTC
13 TRBJ2-5 . TRBV25-1 . CASSGTLQETQYF TGTGCCAGCAGTGGGACACTCCAAGAGACCCAGTACTTC
13 TRBJ1-5 . TRBV18 . CASSPGRDQPQHF TGTGCCAGCTCACCAGGGAGGGACCAGCCCCAGCATTTT
16 TRBJ1-1 . TRBV5-1 . CASRPVAGSLNTEAFF TGCGCCAGCAGACCCGTGGCAGGGAGCCTGAACACTGAAGCTTTCTTT
15 TRBJ2-3 . TRBV11-3 TRBD2 CASSVTSGEAHTQYF TGTGCCAGCAGCGTGACTAGCGGGGAGGCCCATACGCAGTATTTT
13 TRBJ1-1 . TRBV30 . CAWSLQGFTEAFF TGTGCCTGGAGCCTACAGGGATTTACTGAAGCTTTCTTT
13 TRBJ1-5 . TRBV2 TRBD1 CASSWDRGQPQHF TGTGCCAGCAGTTGGGACAGGGGCCAGCCCCAGCATTTT
15 TRBJ2-3 . TRBV19 . CASSIERDAADTQYF TGTGCCAGTAGTATTGAGAGGGACGCGGCAGATACGCAGTATTTT
19 TRBJ2-7 . TRBV5-1 TRBD1 CASQGALGQRRDREYEQYF TGCGCCAGCCAAGGGGCCCTTGGGCAAAGGCGGGACAGGGAATACGAGCAGTACTTC
13 TRBJ2-7 . TRBV5-1 . CASSLGSSYEQYF TGCGCCAGCAGCTTGGGAAGCTCCTACGAGCAGTACTTC
16 TRBJ2-2 . TRBV6-5 . CASSYRGGTNTGELFF TGTGCCAGCAGTTACCGCGGAGGGACGAACACCGGGGAGCTGTTTTTT
13 TRBJ1-2 few TRBV10-3 . CAISGGDHYGYTF TGTGCCATCAGCGGGGGGGATCACTATGGCTACACCTTC